One sample yielded the 8 T cell receptor beta chains listed below, sequenced in a study of T cell responses to AZD1222 COVID-19 vaccine. The protocol was immunoSEQ multiplex PCR, while the TCRdb copy is restricted to in-frame clones and leaves out a portion. The data contain more than 85,000 clones, roughly 90% of them singletons. The specimen was peripheral blood, collected on day 0 of AZD1222 vaccination. These receptors originate from an adult in good health.

The rearrangement joins TRBV29-1 to TRBJ2-7; 8 bases match TRBD1. Germline values: CDR1 SQVTM, CDR2 ANQGSEA. The trim removed 0 bases at V and 7 bases at J, leaving 5 bases unmatched. This CDR3 contains 13 residues. CDR3 DNA: TGCAGCGTTGAAGAGCGACAGGGGTGGGAGCAGTACTTC. Its translation is CSVEERQGWEQYF.

This clone was picked up a small number of times. The CDR3 sequence is CASSYVGNSGANVLTF. CDR3 DNA: TGTGCCAGCAGTTATGTGGGGAACTCTGGGGCCAACGTCCTGACTTTC. The chain links TRBV6-2 or TRBV6-3 to TRBJ2-6; D not certain. The V end was cut by 3 bases, the J end by 0 bases, with 9 bases between. CDR1 is MNHEY and CDR2 is SVGEGT in the germline V gene. The CDR3 extends over 16 amino acids.

V and J are TRBV7-2 and TRBJ2-3; D gene unclear. The CDR3 sequence is 11 residues long. Trimming cost V 3 bases and J 8 bases, with 6 bases left between them. In germline, CDR1 is SGHTA, CDR2 FQGNSA. The CDR3, as DNA: TGTGCCAGCAGCTTCTGGGGTACGCAGTATTTT. It yields the protein CASSFWGTQYF.

Written as DNA, the CDR3 is TGTGCCAGCAGCCAAGGTGGACAGATATTTAACTATGGCTACACCTTC. Translated, it gives CASSQGGQIFNYGYTF. The V and J genes are TRBV14 and TRBJ1-2; D perhaps matches TRBD1 (6 bases). The CDR3 totals 16 residues. V was shortened by 1 base and J by 1 base, with 13 bases between the two germline ends. The germline V gene has CDR1 SGHDN and CDR2 FVKESK.

The chain combines TRBV2 with TRBJ1-1; D unresolved. The length of the CDR3 is 14 residues. V lost 3 bases, J lost 4 bases, and 12 bases lay in between. Germline V gives CDR1 SNHLY, CDR2 FYNNEI. The CDR3 coding sequence is TGTGCCAGCAGTGATAGCGGAAGGTTCACTGAAGCTTTCTTT. Its translation: CASSDSGRFTEAFF.

About this clone itself: Distinct nucleotide sequences in the sample also encode this CDR3. The rearrangement uses TRBV6-2 or TRBV6-3 and TRBJ2-7, with 11 bases identical to TRBD2. V was clipped by 5 bases and J by 1 base; unmatched bases: 1. CDR3 size: 14 residues. Germline CDR1 is MNHEY and CDR2 is SVGEGT. CDR3: CASSRLAGSYEQYF. The DNA of the CDR3 is TGTGCCAGCAGTCGACTAGCGGGATCCTACGAGCAGTACTTC.

The chain joins TRBV13 to TRBJ2-7, with 8 positions matching TRBD1. Germline V gene sequence: CDR1 PRHDT, CDR2 FYEKMQ (reference sequence). The ends lost 2 bases at V and 2 bases at J; junction bases unmatched: 5. This CDR3 has 15 amino acids. Written as DNA, the CDR3 is TGTGCCAGCAGCTTATCCGGGACAGGTGCCTACGAGCAGTACTTC. Translation: CASSLSGTGAYEQYF.

The chain is built from TRBV2 and TRBJ2-7; no reliable D call. The germline V gene has CDR1 SNHLY and CDR2 FYNNEI. V was pared by 3 bases and J by 1 base, with 7 bases between. The CDR3 spans 13 residues. CDR3 DNA: TGTGCCAGCAGTGACGGTTTATCCTACGAGCAGTACTTC. This gives the protein CASSDGLSYEQYF.